The sequence of this T cell receptor (beta chain) was determined in a study of blood T cells in healthy people across ages (dated by TCRdb to 2014 to 2015). Background for the entire study: Template switching captured roughly one uniquely barcoded TCR beta cDNA molecule per two T cells in model experiments. Four age groups were formed from the donors: young (average approximately 15 years), middle-aged (more than 35), aged (more than 55) and long-lived (about 75). Age-related changes in TCR beta repertoire diversity were measured in the study by deep sequencing normalized with unique cDNA molecular identifiers. To avoid experimental bias, donors of different ages were spread randomly across the sequencing lanes. Two additional independent replicas of 1 million unique cDNA reads from the same blood draw were analyzed for two donors (one aged 18 to 30 and one aged 80 or older). Summary of the overall study and its limitations: Compared with the aged group, the long-lived group had more naive CD4+ T cells, fewer expanded clones and increased TCR diversity, suggesting age selection. There was a strong correlation between observed TCR beta diversity and the percentage of naive T cells measured by flow cytometry. Total diversity estimates from one million sequenced T cells were considered lower bounds and underestimates. Because profiling used bulk unsorted PBMCs, naive and antigen-experienced compartments could not be compared conclusively. As age increased, observed TCR beta diversity per million T cells dropped in a roughly linear way, and a significant reduction was already evident by age roughly 36. Donor CMV infection status was unknown, potentially confounding age-related changes in expanded clonotypes.

The approximately 40 donors, aged about 6 to 95 years, were systemically healthy Caucasian individuals from Russia. Around 10 milliliters of peripheral blood were drawn from each donor into EDTA-treated Vacutainer tubes. PBMCs were isolated by Ficoll-Paque density-gradient centrifugation, with at least 6 million obtained per sample. Trizol reagent was used to extract total RNA from the PBMCs, yielding at least 6 micrograms per sample. The percentages of naive CD45RAhigh/CD27high T cells were determined by flow cytometry on a PBMC aliquot from every donor. Preparation of the library involved 5' RACE. TCRdb shows the sequencer as Illumina HiSeq 2500. A second PCR of roughly 7 to 11 cycles was run with a J-beta primer mix and a sample-barcoded 5' primer. Each TCR beta cDNA molecule received a unique molecular identifier from a template-switch 5' adaptor carrying 12 random nucleotides. At least 3 million CDR3-containing paired-end reads were obtained from each sample. All of the RNA was converted into first-strand cDNA using the Mint cDNA synthesis kit, with a TRBC-specific oligonucleotide serving as the primer. After uracil-DNA glycosylase treatment, a first 18-cycle PCR used universal primers M1SS and BC2_uni_R on all cDNA. The authors processed their data as follows. Each sample was normalized by randomly selecting 1 million high-quality reads, each carrying a distinct molecular identifier. Instead of being binned into consensus sequences, reads that shared molecular identifiers were thrown out. MiTCR, with a Q25 quality threshold and the strictest error-elimination algorithm, was used for CDR3 identification, clonotype clustering and error correction. A nonparametric unseen species model with Euler transformation was used to estimate a lower bound on total TCR beta diversity. TCRdb ran its own pipeline on the public reads, namely fastp trimming at Q25 and MiXCR clone calling, and kept in-frame beta chains. Identical CDR3 proteins give one entry, which carries the most common genes and DNA. These V and J calls rely on TCRdb rather than the paper's analysis. The sample includes hundreds of thousands of distinct CDR3 sequences, with about a third observed a single time. The ten largest account for roughly 14% of the sample.

This clonotype occurred many times. The specificity of this receptor is unknown. No much larger clone exists at a distance of one base, and base qualities are not known. CDR1 and CDR2, looked up from the germline V gene, are SGHTA and FQGNSA. The CDR3 runs 16 residues from the cysteine to the phenylalanine. Only the CDR3 DNA stays, 48 bases, in frame from base 1. V trim: 2 bases; J trim: 1 base; unmatched bases: 4. The chain couples TRBV7-2 to TRBJ2-5; TRBD1 lines up with 10 middle nucleotides. The source is a woman aged 80 or older in good health. Donor details come from another sample of the same person, matched by shared clones. The specimen sequenced was blood. The nucleotide sequence reads as follows: TGTGCCAGCAGCTTACCGGGACAGGGGATCCAAGAGACCCAGTACTTC. Its protein reads: CASSLPGQGIQETQYF.